This T cell receptor (beta chain) was identified in a study of read filtering for tumor transcriptome and immune sequencing. Study information: Among patients, 17 to 20 were male and 14 female, aged about 40 to 90 (mean about 71).

The CDR3 contains 18 residues. CDR1 and CDR2 (germline): DFQATT, SNEGSKA (reference sequence). The ends lost 2 bases at V and 4 bases at J; junction bases unmatched: 13. The library was built from about 0.4 ug RNA with molecular barcoded adaptors for alpha/delta and beta/gamma chains. From the reads, TCRdb called clonotypes with MiXCR, one entry per CDR3 protein. The sample holds 62,000 or so distinct CDR3 sequences; under 25% are singletons and the top ten take 17%. V usage is TRBV20-1 and J usage is TRBJ2-5, with TRBD2 matching over 13 bases. The receptor's source is a donor at least 40 years old with multiple myeloma. The sample was a population of CD138-negative cells sorted from bone marrow. CDR3 in amino acids: CSARPRWTSGGKGETQYF. As DNA, the CDR3 is TGCAGTGCTAGACCCAGGTGGACTAGCGGGGGAAAGGGAGAGACCCAGTACTTC.